This passage covers 8 T cell receptor beta chains from one sample sequenced in a study of shared clonotypes between healthy human individuals. Method: immunoSEQ multiplex PCR; TCRdb's copy keeps in-frame clones and lacks some. The sample gives approximately 2.1 million clones, 80% to 95% of which show up once; about 0.37% is in the top ten. The sequenced material came from naive CD4+ T cells from PBMCs. Subset described: CD45RA+ positively selected. Receptors originate from a man aged 18-30 years in good health. Some clones in this sample may be carry-over from other donors' samples.

The chain has TRBV9 and TRBJ1-5, with D unresolved. CDR3 length: 15 amino acids. The germline CDR1 and CDR2 sequences are SGDLS and YYNGEE. Between the trimmed V and J ends, which lost 0 bases and 5 bases, there was a span of 12 bases. In nucleotides, the CDR3 is TGTGCCAGCAGCGTAGTACCAACCCCAGATCAGCCCCAGCATTTT. This encodes CASSVVPTPDQPQHF.

The chain employs TRBV6-1 and TRBJ1-1; D uncertain. CDR1 is MNHNS, CDR2 SASEGT, per germline. This CDR3 is built from 12 residues. The germline V and J ends were trimmed by 3 bases and 6 bases, with 8 bases remaining between them. The CDR3 bases are TGTGCCAGCAGTGAGAAGTTCTCTGAAGCTTTCTTT. Amino acids: CASSEKFSEAFF.

The chain combines TRBV6-5 with TRBJ2-5; 10 nucleotides agree with TRBD1. Germline lookup yields CDR1 MNHEY and CDR2 SVGAGI. The junction had 5 bases not matched to a gene; V was cut back by 4 bases and J by 3 bases. The CDR3 has 15 residues. The CDR3 protein is CASSSRDRGKETQYF. The CDR3 DNA is TGTGCCAGCAGTTCCCGGGACAGGGGTAAAGAGACCCAGTACTTC.

V and J are TRBV7-2 and TRBJ1-3; 12 bases fit TRBD1. This CDR3 is 15 amino acids long. CDR1 is SGHTA, CDR2 FQGNSA, per germline. The V segment lost 5 bases and the J segment 3 bases; nucleotides outside the gene matches: 2. CDR3 sequence: CASSRDRGHGNTIYF. CDR3 nucleotide sequence: TGTGCCAGCAGCCGGGACAGGGGGCATGGAAACACCATATATTTT.

The gene calls are TRBV5-6 and TRBJ2-5, with 7 bases identical to TRBD1. This CDR3 has 15 amino acids. The V gene's germline CDR1 is SGHDT and CDR2 YYEEEE. After removal of 3 bases from V and 5 bases from J, the junction contained 10 bases not matched to a gene. For the CDR3, the DNA is TGTGCCAGCAGCTCTCGGGACAGTTTTCGGGAGACCCAGTACTTC. Its protein product is CASSSRDSFRETQYF. Full variable domain (outside the CDR3, taken from reference TRBV5-6 and TRBJ2-5): DAGVTQSPTHLIKTRGQQVTLRCSPKSGHDTVSWYQQALGQGPQFIFQYYEEEERQRGNFPDRFSGHQFPNYSSELNVNALLLGDSALYLCASSSRDSFRETQYFGPGTRLLVL.

The gene calls are TRBV2 and TRBJ2-7; TRBD2 is a possible D gene (6 bases). Trimming stripped 3 bases from V and 6 bases from J, with 27 bases between. CDR1 is SNHLY, CDR2 FYNNEI, per germline. There are 18 residues in the CDR3. Here the CDR3 reads CASSDGGFSGWVGGEQYF. DNA of the CDR3: TGTGCCAGCAGTGATGGGGGGTTTTCTGGCTGGGTGGGCGGCGAGCAGTACTTC.

The CDR3 DNA follows: TGTGCCAGCAGCTTAACCGGGGGGAGGGCCCCCTACAATGAGCAGTTCTTC. The encoded protein is CASSLTGGRAPYNEQFF. The J gene is TRBJ2-1, the V gene TRBV7-3, with 7 bases identical to TRBD2. CDR3 size: 17 residues. Germline V gene sequence: CDR1 SGHTA, CDR2 FQGTGA. V was clipped by 0 bases and J by 2 bases; unmatched bases: 7.

The V and J genes are TRBV5-1 and TRBJ1-1; a possible D gene is TRBD1 (6 bases). V was cut by 4 bases and J by 1 base, with 14 bases left in between. Germline CDR1 is SGHRS and CDR2 is YFSETQ. The CDR3 loop spans 15 amino acids. CDR3 DNA: TGCGCCAGCAGCATCTCCGGGACACAGAACACTGAAGCTTTCTTT. Translation gives CASSISGTQNTEAFF.